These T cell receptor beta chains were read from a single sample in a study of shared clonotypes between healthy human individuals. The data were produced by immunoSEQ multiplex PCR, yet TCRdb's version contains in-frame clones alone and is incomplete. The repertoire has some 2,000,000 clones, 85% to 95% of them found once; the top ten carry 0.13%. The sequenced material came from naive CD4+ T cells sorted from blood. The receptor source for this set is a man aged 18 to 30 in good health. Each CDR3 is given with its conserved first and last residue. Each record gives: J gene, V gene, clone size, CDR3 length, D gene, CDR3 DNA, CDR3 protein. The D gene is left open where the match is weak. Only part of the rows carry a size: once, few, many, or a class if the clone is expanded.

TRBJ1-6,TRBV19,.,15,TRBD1,TGTGCCAGTAGTATTCAGGGGGGCTGGCTTCAGGCCCTCCACTTT,CASSIQGGWLQALHF
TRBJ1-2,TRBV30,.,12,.,TGTGCCTGGAGTAAAGAGGGCTATGGCTACACCTTC,CAWSKEGYGYTF
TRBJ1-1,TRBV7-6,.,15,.,TGTGCCAGCAGCTTAGTCGGGGTCGGAACGACTGAAGCTTTCTTT,CASSLVGVGTTEAFF
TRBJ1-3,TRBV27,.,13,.,TGTGCCAGCAGTTTATCCCGGGGAAACACCATATATTTT,CASSLSRGNTIYF
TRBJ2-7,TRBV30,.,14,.,TGTGCCTGGAGTGAGGTAGGGGGAAGAGTCGAGCAGTACTTC,CAWSEVGGRVEQYF
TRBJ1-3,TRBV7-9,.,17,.,TGTGCCAGCAGCTTATCCGCCCCAGGAGGTTCTGGAAACACCATATATTTT,CASSLSAPGGSGNTIYF
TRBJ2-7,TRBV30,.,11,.,TGTGCCTGGAGTGGCAGGGGCGAGCAGTACTTC,CAWSGRGEQYF
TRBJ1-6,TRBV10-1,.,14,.,TGCGCCAGCAGTGAGAATGCAGGGGATTCACCCCTCCACTTT,CASSENAGDSPLHF
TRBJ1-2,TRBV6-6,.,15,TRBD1,TGTGCCAGCATCGACCGTTGGACAGGGGTTTATGGCTACACCTTC,CASIDRWTGVYGYTF
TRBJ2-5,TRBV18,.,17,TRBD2,TGTGCCAGCTCACAGGGGCTAGCGGAGATCTTACAAGAGACCCAGTACTTC,CASSQGLAEILQETQYF
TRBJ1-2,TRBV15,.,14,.,TGTGCCACCAGCAGAGATCAGGGGTCAGGTGGCTACACCTTC,CATSRDQGSGGYTF
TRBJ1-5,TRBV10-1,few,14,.,TGCGCCAGCAATAGGGAGTCCCCTGGTCAGCCCCAGCATTTT,CASNRESPGQPQHF
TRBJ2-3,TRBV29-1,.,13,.,TGCAGCGTTGAGGGCAGAGCCACAGATACGCAGTATTTT,CSVEGRATDTQYF
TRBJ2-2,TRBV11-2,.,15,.,TGTGCCAGCAGCTTACAAGGGATTGGGAGCGGGGAGCTGTTTTTT,CASSLQGIGSGELFF
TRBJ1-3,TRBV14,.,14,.,TGTGCCAGCAGCCCCGTGACAAAGGGAAACACCATATATTTT,CASSPVTKGNTIYF
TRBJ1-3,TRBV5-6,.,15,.,TGTGCCAGCAGCTTGGGTTGGAGCTCTGGAAACACCATATATTTT,CASSLGWSSGNTIYF
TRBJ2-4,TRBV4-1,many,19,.,TGCGCCAGCAGCCAAGATGCGGGAGGACAGGATGGTACCAAAAACATTCAGTACTTC,CASSQDAGGQDGTKNIQYF
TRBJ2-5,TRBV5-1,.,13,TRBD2,TGCGCCAGCAGCGGGGGACTAGCGGAGACCCAGTACTTC,CASSGGLAETQYF
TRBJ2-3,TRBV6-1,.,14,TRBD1,TGTGCCAGCAGGCTGGGACAGCACACAGATACGCAGTATTTT,CASRLGQHTDTQYF
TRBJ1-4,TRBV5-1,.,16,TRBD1,TGCGCCAGCAGCCAACCAACAGGGGGAGCAAATGAAAAACTGTTTTTT,CASSQPTGGANEKLFF
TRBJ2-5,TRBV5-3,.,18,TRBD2,TGTGCCAGAAGCTTTCAGGGACTAGCGGGAGGGCCATGGGAGACCCAGTACTTC,CARSFQGLAGGPWETQYF
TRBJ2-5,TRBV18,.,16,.,TGTGCCAGCTCACCGTATTTGGGAAGGATCGGAGAGACCCAGTACTTC,CASSPYLGRIGETQYF
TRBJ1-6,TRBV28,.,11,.,TGTGCCAGCAGTCTTCATTCACCCCTCCACTTT,CASSLHSPLHF
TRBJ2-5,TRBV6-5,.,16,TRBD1,TGTGCCAGCAGTTACCTGGGACAGGGGGCCAGAGAGACCCAGTACTTC,CASSYLGQGARETQYF
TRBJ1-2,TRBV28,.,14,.,TGTGCCAGCAGTTTTTACCGCCAGGGAGGAGGCTACACCTTC,CASSFYRQGGGYTF
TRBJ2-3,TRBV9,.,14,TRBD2,TGTGCCAGCAGCGTAGCTAGCGGGACGGATACGCAGTATTTT,CASSVASGTDTQYF
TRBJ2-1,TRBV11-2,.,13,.,TGTGCCAGCAGCTTGGACCACCTCAATGAGCAGTTCTTC,CASSLDHLNEQFF
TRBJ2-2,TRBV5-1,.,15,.,TGCGCCAGCTCCGGGGGATTTTCGGACACCGGGGAGCTGTTTTTT,CASSGGFSDTGELFF
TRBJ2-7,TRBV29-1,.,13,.,TGCAGCGTCGCCCCCCTTACGGGCTACGAGCAGTACTTC,CSVAPLTGYEQYF
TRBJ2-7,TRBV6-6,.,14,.,TGTGCCAGCACCATAACCCCGGGGAACGGCGAGCAGTACTTC,CASTITPGNGEQYF
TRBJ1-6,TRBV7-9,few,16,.,TGTGCCAGCAGCACTCGCTCAGTGAGCTATAATTCACCCCTCCACTTT,CASSTRSVSYNSPLHF
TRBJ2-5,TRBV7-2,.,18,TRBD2,TGTGCCAGCAGCTTAGCGCGTACTAGCGGGAGACCGGGAGAGACCCAGTACTTC,CASSLARTSGRPGETQYF
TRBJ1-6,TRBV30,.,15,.,TGTGCCTGGAGCGCCCTCGACTCCTATAATTCACCCCTCCACTTT,CAWSALDSYNSPLHF
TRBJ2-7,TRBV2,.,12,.,TGTGCCAGCAGTGTGGACGGGTACGAGCAGTACTTC,CASSVDGYEQYF
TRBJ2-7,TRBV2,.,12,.,TGTGCCAGCACTCAGGAAAACTACGAGCAGTACTTC,CASTQENYEQYF
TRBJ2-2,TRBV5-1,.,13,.,TGCGCCAGCAGCTACAAAGACACCGGGGAGCTGTTTTTT,CASSYKDTGELFF
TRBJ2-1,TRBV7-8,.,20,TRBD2,TGTGCCAGCAGCTTAGGGCCGGGGGGGACTACTCTTAGCTCCTACAATGAGCAGTTCTTC,CASSLGPGGTTLSSYNEQFF
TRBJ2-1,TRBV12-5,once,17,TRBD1,TGTGCTAGTGGTTCCGGCGAGGGGGCCGCCTTATACAATGAGCAGTTCTTC,CASGSGEGAALYNEQFF
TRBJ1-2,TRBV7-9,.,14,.,TGTGCCAGCAGCCTAGGTGGTACTAACTATGGCTACACCTTC,CASSLGGTNYGYTF
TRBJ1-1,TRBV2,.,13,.,TGTGCCAGCAGTGCGGAGGGGAACACTGAAGCTTTCTTT,CASSAEGNTEAFF
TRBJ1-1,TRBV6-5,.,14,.,TGTGCCAGCAGCGACCGGGGGGCGAACACTGAAGCTTTCTTT,CASSDRGANTEAFF
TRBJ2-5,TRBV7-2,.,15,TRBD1,TGTGCCAGCAGCTTAAGCGGAACAGGGGAAGAGACCCAGTACTTC,CASSLSGTGEETQYF
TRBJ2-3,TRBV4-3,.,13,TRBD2,TGCGCCAGCAGTCGGGAGCTAGCGGGTACGCAGTATTTT,CASSRELAGTQYF
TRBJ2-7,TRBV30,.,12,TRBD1,TGTGCCTGGAGTACAGGGGGTAACGAGCAGTACTTC,CAWSTGGNEQYF
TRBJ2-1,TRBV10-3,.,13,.,TGTGCCATAGGACTGGTAGACTACAATGAGCAGTTCTTC,CAIGLVDYNEQFF
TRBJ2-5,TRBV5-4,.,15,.,TGTGCCAGCAGCTTGGGAGGAGGCAGACAAGAGACCCAGTACTTC,CASSLGGGRQETQYF
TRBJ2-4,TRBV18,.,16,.,TGTGCCAGCTCACCAGGGCACGAGTTGGCCAAAAACATTCAGTACTTC,CASSPGHELAKNIQYF
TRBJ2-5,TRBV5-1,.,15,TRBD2,TGCGCCAGCAGAGGAGGACTAGCGGGAAGAGAGACCCAGTACTTC,CASRGGLAGRETQYF
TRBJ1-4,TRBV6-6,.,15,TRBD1,TGTGCCAGCAGTTACGGGACAGGGGGTAATGAAAAACTGTTTTTT,CASSYGTGGNEKLFF
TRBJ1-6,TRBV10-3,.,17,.,TGTGCCATCAGTGAGAGTGGGGGGCTTTCCTATAATTCACCCCTCCACTTT,CAISESGGLSYNSPLHF
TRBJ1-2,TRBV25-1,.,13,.,TGTGCCAGCAGTGAAGGGCGCGGCTATGGCTACACCTTC,CASSEGRGYGYTF
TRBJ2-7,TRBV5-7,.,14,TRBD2,TGTGCCAGCAGCTTCGGACTAGCGGCCTACGAGCAGTACTTC,CASSFGLAAYEQYF
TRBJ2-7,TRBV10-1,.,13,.,TGCGCCAGCAGTCTGGACACACGTGGGGTGCAGTACTTC,CASSLDTRGVQYF